This T cell receptor (beta chain) derives from a study of early T cells in non-severe SARS-CoV-2 infection. General study points: Database matching using VDJdb favored anti-spike CD8 responses, with private and CD4 specificities left missing.

J was trimmed by 7 bases and V by 6 bases; bases with no gene match: 7. Looked up from germline, CDR1 is SQVTM and CDR2 is ANQGSEA. This CDR3 is built from 13 residues. The TCR library protocol attached unique molecular identifiers to the individual cDNA molecules. TCRdb re-called the 5' RACE reads with MiXCR, one entry per CDR3 protein. The data show fewer than 65,000 distinct CDR3 sequences, more than 9% seen once. With regard to this clonotype: What it binds is not known.

Source material: whole blood. V gene TRBV29-1 combines with J gene TRBJ2-2; 8 nucleotides agree with TRBD2. The clonotype originates from an adult who was a healthcare worker with PCR-confirmed SARS-CoV-2 infection or an uninfected control (not recorded which). The CDR3 nucleotides read TGCAGCGTGGGAGCGGGGGTGAGCGGGGAGCTGTTTTTT. Translated, it gives CSVGAGVSGELFF.